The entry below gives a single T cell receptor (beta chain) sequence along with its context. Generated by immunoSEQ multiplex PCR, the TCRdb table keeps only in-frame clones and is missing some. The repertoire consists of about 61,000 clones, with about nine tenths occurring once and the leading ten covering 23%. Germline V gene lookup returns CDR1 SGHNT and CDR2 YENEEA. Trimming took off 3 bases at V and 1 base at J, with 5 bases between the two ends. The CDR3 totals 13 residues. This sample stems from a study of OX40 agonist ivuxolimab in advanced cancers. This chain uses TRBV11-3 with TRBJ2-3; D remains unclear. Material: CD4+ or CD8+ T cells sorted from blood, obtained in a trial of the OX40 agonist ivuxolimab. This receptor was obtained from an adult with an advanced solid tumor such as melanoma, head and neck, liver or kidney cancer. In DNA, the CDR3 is TGTGCCAGCAGCTTCTCGGGCACAGATACGCAGTATTTT. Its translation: CASSFSGTDTQYF.